This record concerns one T cell receptor beta chain sequence. The antigen remains unidentified. For the second PCR, which ran for about 6 to 11 cycles, a sample-barcoded 5' primer and a J-beta primer mix were used. TCRdb ran MiXCR on the 5' RACE reads and lists one entry per CDR3 protein. Among about 1.8 million distinct CDR3 sequences listed, around half were seen once. Those donating, healthy Caucasian individuals from Russia, were aged about 6 to 100. Researchers report isolating at least 6.5 million PBMCs per sample. This entry is derived from a study of blood T cells in healthy people across ages. General study points: Because donor CMV status was unknown, expanded clonotype changes were possibly confounded. When set beside aged donors, long-lived donors presented more naive CD4+ cells and higher diversity.

Germline V gene lookup returns CDR1 LGHNA and CDR2 YSLEER. The CDR3 covers 15 residues. The ends were cut back, 0 bases at V and 9 bases at J, with 12 bases in the middle. The clonotype comes from a woman in her thirties or forties in good health. Sequencing was done on a sample of blood. The J gene is TRBJ1-6, the V gene TRBV4-3; weak D call: TRBD1 (5 bases). This CDR3 reads CASSQDPQGGSPLHF. CDR3 nucleotides: TGCGCCAGCAGCCAAGATCCCCAGGGAGGTTCACCCCTCCACTTT.